These 5 T cell receptor beta chains originate from one sample sequenced in a study of T cells in women clearing cervical HPV infection. The protocol was immunoSEQ multiplex PCR, while the TCRdb copy is restricted to in-frame clones and leaves out a portion. Recorded for this sample: around 30,000 clones. The specimen sequenced was blood buffy coat. The receptors come from a woman aged 18 to 75 with a cervical HPV16 infection that either progressed to CIN3+ or cleared (not recorded which).

As regards this clone: The read halts 3 residues ahead of the CDR3 end, with the missing end drawn from the germline J gene. This rearrangement joins TRBV7-2 to TRBJ2-3; D is possibly TRBD1 (6 bases). The CDR3 covers 15 residues. Per germline, CDR1 SGHTA and CDR2 FQGNSA. CDR3: CASRSQGATKETQYF. Partial CDR3 DNA: TGTGCCAGCAGGTCACAGGGAGCCACCAAAGAGACG.

Notes on this clone: The CDR3 end lies 3 residues beyond the end of the read and is filled in from the germline J gene. The chain employs TRBV5-4 and TRBJ2-2, with D perhaps matching TRBD1 (5 bases). V was shortened by 4 bases and J by 3 bases, with 10 bases between the two germline ends. Germline V gene data show CDR1 as SGHNT and CDR2 as YYREEE (reference sequence). The CDR3 is 14 amino acids. The chain's CDR3 is CASSADRYTGELFF. Incomplete CDR3 DNA: TGTGCCAGCAGCGCCGACAGATACACCGGGGAG. Based on the CDR3 plus reference TRBV5-4 and TRBJ2-2, the full variable domain is ETGVTQSPTHLIKTRGQQVTLRCSSQSGHNTVSWYQQALGQGPQFIFQYYREEENGRGNFPPRFSGLQFPNYSSELNVNALELDDSALYLCASSADRYTGELFFGEGSRLTVL.

A remark on this clone: The read falls 3 residues short of the CDR3 end, and the missing part is taken from the germline J gene. This chain joins TRBV5-1 and TRBJ2-3, with 7 bases lining up with TRBD2. The CDR3 runs to 15 residues. V trimming: 4 bases; J trimming: 4 bases; junction bases outside the gene matches: 9. Germline-derived CDR1 and CDR2 are SGHRS and YFSETQ. The CDR3 sequence is CASSARLASADTQYF. CDR3 DNA (partial): TGCGCCAGCAGCGCCCGACTAGCTAGCGCAGATACG.

Remarks on this clone: The observed sequence ends 3 residues before the CDR3 terminus, with the missing tail filled in from the germline J gene. V gene TRBV7-9 combines with J gene TRBJ2-7; 7 bases agree with TRBD1. The J segment lost 2 bases and the V segment lost 3 bases, leaving 7 bases of the junction unmatched. Germline V gene data show CDR1 as SEHNR and CDR2 as FQNEAQ (reference sequence). The CDR3 covers 15 residues. The CDR3 sequence: CASSFSGTEPYEQYF. CDR3 bases read: TGTGCCAGCAGCTTTTCCGGGACAGAGCCCTACGAG.

Partial CDR3 DNA: TGTGCCAGTAGTAACCGGGACAGGGGAACTAACTATGGC. Amino acid sequence: CASSNRDRGTNYG. From start to end, the CDR3 is CASSNRDRGTNYGYTF. The chain combines TRBV19 with TRBJ1-2, with 10 bases matching TRBD1. Read data end 3 residues before the CDR3 end; the end is taken from the germline J gene. The CDR3 runs 16 residues. CDR1 is LNHDA, CDR2 SQIVND, per germline (reference sequence). Germline trimming cut 4 bases from V and 0 bases from J; bases unmatched to any gene: 5.